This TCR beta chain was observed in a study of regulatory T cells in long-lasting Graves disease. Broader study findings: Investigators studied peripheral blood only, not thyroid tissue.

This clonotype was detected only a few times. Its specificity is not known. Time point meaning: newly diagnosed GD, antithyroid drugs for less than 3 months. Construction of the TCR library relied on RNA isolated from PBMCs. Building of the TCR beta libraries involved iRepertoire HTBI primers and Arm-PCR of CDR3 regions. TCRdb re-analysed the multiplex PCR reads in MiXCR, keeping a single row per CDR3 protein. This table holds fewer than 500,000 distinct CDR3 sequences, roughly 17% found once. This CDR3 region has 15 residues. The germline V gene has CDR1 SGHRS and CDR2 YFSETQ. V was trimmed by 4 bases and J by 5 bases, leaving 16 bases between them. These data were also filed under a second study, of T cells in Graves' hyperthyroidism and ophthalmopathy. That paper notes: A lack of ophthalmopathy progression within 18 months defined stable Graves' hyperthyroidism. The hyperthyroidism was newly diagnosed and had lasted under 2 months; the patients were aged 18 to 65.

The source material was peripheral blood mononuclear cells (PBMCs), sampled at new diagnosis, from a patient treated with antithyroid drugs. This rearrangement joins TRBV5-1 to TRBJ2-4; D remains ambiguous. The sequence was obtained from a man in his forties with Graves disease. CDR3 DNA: TGCGCCAGCAGCCCCGGCCGAAAGAACCAAAACATTCAGTACTTC. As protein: CASSPGRKNQNIQYF.